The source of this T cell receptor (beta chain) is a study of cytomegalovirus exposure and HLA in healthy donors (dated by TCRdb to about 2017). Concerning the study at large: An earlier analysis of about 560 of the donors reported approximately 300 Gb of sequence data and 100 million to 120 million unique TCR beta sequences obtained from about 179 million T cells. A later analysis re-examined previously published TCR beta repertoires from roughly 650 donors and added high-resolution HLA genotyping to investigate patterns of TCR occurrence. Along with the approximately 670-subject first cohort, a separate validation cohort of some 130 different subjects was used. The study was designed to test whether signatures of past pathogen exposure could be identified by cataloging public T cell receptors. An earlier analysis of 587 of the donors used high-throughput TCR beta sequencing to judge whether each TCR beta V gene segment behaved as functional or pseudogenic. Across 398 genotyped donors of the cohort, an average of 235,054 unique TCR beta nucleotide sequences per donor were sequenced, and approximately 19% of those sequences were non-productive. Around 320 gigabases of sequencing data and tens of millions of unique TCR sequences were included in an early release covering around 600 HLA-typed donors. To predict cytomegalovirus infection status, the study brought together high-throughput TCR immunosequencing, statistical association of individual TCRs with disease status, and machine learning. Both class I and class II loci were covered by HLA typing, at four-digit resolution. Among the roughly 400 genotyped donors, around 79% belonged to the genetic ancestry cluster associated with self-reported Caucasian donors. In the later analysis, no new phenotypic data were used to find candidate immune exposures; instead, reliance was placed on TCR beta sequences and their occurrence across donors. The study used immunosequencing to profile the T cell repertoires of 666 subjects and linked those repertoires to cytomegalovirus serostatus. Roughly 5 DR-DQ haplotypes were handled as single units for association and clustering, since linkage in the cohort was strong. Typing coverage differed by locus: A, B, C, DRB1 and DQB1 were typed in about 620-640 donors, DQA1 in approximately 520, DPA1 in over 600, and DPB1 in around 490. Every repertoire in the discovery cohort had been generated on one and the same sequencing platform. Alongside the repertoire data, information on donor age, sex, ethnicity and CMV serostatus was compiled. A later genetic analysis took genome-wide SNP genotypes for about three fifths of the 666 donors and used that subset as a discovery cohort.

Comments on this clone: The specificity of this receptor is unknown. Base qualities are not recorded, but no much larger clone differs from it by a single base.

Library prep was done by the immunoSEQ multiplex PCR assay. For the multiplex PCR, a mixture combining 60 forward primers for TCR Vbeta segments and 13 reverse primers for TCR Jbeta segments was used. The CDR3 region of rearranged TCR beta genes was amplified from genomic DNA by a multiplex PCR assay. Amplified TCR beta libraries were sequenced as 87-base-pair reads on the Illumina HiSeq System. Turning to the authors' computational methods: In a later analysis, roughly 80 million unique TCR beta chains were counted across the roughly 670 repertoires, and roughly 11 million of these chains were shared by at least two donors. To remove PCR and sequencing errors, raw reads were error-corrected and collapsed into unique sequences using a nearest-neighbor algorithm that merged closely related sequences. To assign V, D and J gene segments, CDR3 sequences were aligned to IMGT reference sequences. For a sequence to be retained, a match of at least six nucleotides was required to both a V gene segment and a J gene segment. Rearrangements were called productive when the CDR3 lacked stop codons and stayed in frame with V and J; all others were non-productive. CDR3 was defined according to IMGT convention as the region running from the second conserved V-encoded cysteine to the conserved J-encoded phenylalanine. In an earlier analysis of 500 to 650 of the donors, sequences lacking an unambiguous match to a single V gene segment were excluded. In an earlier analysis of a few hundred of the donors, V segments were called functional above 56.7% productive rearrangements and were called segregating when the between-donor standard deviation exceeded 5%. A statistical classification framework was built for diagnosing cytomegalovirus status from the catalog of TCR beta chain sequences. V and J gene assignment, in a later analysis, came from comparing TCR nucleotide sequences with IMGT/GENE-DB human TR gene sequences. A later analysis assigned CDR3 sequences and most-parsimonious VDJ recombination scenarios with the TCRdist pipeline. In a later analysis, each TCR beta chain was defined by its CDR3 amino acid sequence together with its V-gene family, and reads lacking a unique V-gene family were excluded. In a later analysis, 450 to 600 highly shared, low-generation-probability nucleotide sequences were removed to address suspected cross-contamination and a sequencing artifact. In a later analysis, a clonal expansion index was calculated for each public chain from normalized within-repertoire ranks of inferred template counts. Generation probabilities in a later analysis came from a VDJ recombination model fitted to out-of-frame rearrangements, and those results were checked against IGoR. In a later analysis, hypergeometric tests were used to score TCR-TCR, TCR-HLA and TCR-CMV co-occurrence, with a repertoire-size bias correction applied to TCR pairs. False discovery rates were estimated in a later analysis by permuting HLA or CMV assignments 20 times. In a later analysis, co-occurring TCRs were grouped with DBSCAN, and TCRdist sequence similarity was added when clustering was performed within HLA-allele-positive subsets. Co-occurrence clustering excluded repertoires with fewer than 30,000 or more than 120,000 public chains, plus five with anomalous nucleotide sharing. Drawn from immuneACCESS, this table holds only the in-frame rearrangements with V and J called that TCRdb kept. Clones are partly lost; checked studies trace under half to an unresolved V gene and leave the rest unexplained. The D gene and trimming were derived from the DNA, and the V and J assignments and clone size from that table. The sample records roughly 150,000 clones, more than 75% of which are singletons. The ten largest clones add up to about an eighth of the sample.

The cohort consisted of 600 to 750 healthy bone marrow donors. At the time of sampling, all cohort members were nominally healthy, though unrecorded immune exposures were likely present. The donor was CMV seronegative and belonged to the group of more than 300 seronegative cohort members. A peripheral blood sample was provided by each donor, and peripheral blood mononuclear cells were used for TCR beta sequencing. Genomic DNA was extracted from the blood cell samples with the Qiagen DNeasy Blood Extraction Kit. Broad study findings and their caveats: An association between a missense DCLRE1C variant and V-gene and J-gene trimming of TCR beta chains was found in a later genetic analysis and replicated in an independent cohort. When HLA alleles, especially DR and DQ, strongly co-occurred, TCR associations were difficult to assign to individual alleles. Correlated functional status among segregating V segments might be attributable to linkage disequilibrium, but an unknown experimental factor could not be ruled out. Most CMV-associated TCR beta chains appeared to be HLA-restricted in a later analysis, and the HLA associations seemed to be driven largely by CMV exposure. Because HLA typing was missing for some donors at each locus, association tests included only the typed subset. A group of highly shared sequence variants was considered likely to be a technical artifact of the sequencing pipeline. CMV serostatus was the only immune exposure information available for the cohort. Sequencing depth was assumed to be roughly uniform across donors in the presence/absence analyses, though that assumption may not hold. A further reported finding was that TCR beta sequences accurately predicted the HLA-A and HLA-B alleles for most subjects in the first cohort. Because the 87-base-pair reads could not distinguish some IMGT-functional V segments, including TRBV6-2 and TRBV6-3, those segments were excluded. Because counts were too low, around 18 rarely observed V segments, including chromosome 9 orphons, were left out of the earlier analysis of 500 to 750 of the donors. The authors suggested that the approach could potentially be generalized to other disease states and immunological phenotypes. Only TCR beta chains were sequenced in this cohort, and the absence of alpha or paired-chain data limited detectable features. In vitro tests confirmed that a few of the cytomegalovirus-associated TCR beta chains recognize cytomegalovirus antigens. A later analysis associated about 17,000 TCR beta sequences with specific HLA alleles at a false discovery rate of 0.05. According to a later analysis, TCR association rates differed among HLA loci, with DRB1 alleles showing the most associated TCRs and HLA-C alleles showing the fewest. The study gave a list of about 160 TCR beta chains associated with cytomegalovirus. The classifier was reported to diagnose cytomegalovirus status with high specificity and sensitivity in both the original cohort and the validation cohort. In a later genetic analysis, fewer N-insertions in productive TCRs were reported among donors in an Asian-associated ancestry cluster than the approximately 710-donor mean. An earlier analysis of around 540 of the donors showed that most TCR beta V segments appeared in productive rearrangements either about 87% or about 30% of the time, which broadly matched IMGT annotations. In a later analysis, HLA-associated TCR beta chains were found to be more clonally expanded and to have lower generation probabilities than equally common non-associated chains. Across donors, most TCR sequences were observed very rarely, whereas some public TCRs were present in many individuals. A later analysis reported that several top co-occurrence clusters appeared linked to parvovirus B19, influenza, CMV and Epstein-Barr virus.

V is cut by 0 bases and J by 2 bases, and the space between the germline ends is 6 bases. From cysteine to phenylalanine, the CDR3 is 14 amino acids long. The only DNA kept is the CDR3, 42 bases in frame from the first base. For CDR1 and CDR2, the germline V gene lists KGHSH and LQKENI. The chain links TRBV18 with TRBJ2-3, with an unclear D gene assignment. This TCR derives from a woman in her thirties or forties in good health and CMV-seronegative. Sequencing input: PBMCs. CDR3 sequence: CASSPPQYTDTQYF. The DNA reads TGTGCCAGCTCACCACCCCAGTACACAGATACGCAGTATTTT.